The subject of this entry is one T cell receptor beta chain. Its antigen is unknown. The data derive from a study of cytomegalovirus exposure and HLA in healthy donors. The CDR3 loop spans 15 amino acids. Looked up from germline, CDR1 is SQVTM and CDR2 is ANQGSEA. With V trimmed by 2 bases and J by 4 bases, 10 bases remained unmatched. These donors were members of the roughly 110-subject validation cohort, a group separate from the roughly 670-subject first cohort. The assay was immunoSEQ multiplex PCR, and TCRdb's table has in-frame clones only and misses some. The sample has roughly 330,000 clones, 87% seen once. Notes on the study in general: High specificity and sensitivity for cytomegalovirus status were reported for the classifier. Cytomegalovirus-associated TCR beta chains were listed, numbering 164.

The sample taken for sequencing was PBMCs. The sequence was collected from a woman aged 30 to 39 in good health and CMV-seropositive. V usage is TRBV29-1 and J usage is TRBJ1-2, with 7 bases lining up with TRBD1. The CDR3 spells CSVESHRQGTYGYTF. CDR3 DNA sequence: TGCAGCGTTGAATCCCACCGACAGGGAACCTATGGCTACACCTTC.